This note documents a single T cell receptor beta chain sequence. Method: immunoSEQ multiplex PCR; TCRdb's copy keeps in-frame clones and lacks some. The repertoire holds under 150,000 clones, with 88% as singletons. The sample is drawn from a study of control samples from healthy donors and cancer patients. The receptor's source is a man in his forties in good health. Sequencing was performed on blood.

The CDR3 reads CASRVTGGHTEAFF. The DNA for the CDR3 is TGTGCCAGCAGGGTGACAGGGGGCCACACTGAAGCTTTCTTT. This chain joins TRBV6-5 and TRBJ1-1; 10 bases agree with TRBD1. The CDR3 sequence is 14 residues long. The V gene's germline CDR1 is MNHEY and CDR2 SVGAGI. V was pared by 6 bases and J by 3 bases, with 4 bases of the junction left unmatched.